Reported below is one T cell receptor (beta chain). Germline V gene data show CDR1 as SGHRS and CDR2 as YFSETQ. The CDR3 totals 14 residues. Trimming left V 6 bases short and J 2 bases short, with 15 bases between. These data belong to a study of blood T cell repertoires in COVID-19. Measured with immunoSEQ multiplex PCR; TCRdb has only the in-frame clones, and not every one. This table has tens of thousands of clones, roughly nine tenths appearing once. The V gene is TRBV5-1, the J gene TRBJ2-7; possible D gene TRBD1, 7 bases. The source is a man aged 45-65 years with active COVID-19. The sequencing sample was made of peripheral blood. The chain's CDR3 is CASTPGGTAYEQYF. The CDR3 DNA sequence: TGCGCCAGCACGCCAGGAGGGACAGCCTACGAGCAGTACTTC.